These T cell receptor beta chains were read from a single sample in a study of Tregs in tolerant kidney transplant recipients. Clones were sequenced by immunoSEQ multiplex PCR, and TCRdb holds only the in-frame ones, with some missing. The sample shows 70,000 to 95,000 clones, less than 95% of them seen only once. The sequenced sample was Tregs from blood, obtained before the transplant. All receptors derive from a human donor who received a combined kidney and bone marrow transplant. The CDR3 runs from the conserved cysteine through the conserved F or W. The size entry is marked missing in some rows and otherwise reads once, few, many or a size class.

size	J	V	CDR3
.	TRBJ2-1	TRBV6-1	CASSPGQGWNEQFF
.	TRBJ2-5	TRBV18	CASSPLAQETQYF
.	TRBJ1-5	TRBV15	CATSSGQGAGNQPQHF
.	TRBJ1-1	TRBV7-3	CASSSTLGTEAFF
.	TRBJ1-5	TRBV28	CASSFYTDGNQPQHF
.	TRBJ2-5	TRBV6-5	CASSTRETQYF
few	TRBJ2-2	TRBV11-2	CASSLRGTSPNTGELFF
.	TRBJ2-2	TRBV25-1	CASSGQGIGELFF
.	TRBJ1-2	TRBV5-4	CASSFSAGAGYTF
.	TRBJ2-1	TRBV30	CAWSGARSGIQIF
.	TRBJ1-1	TRBV10-1	CASSEGIEPPEAFF
.	TRBJ2-3	TRBV9	CASSIIAGGRSDTQYF
once	TRBJ2-4	TRBV30	CAWRRPTSGIQYF
.	TRBJ2-1	TRBV29-1	CSVVREGAYNEQFF
.	TRBJ1-1	TRBV18	CASSPSGENTEAFF
.	TRBJ1-1	TRBV9	CASSLVRDTEAFF
.	TRBJ2-1	TRBV18	CASSPGQGEEQFF
.	TRBJ2-2	TRBV6-5	CASSYSRQRNTGELFF
.	TRBJ1-5	TRBV28	CASMSATGSNQPQHF
.	TRBJ1-4	TRBV7-8	CASSFSTGSSNEKLFF
.	TRBJ2-7	TRBV4-1	CASSQASITGAYEQYF
.	TRBJ1-1	TRBV19	CASSKQGPEAFF
.	TRBJ1-4	TRBV30	CAWSGSARVFF
.	TRBJ2-5	TRBV7-2	CASSLEGGVETQYF
.	TRBJ2-4	TRBV9	CASSVDIARPGAKNIQYF
few	TRBJ1-2	TRBV5-4	CASSKEFTGDYGYTF
once	TRBJ2-3	TRBV19	CATEGSTDTQYF
.	TRBJ2-6	TRBV28	CASSSSTGGAGANVLTF
.	TRBJ1-1	TRBV7-3	CASSSGGQNTEAFF
.	TRBJ2-3	TRBV9	CASSASGGLAGRDTQYF
.	TRBJ2-2	TRBV28	CASSLLPGRSGTRELFF
few	TRBJ1-4	TRBV6-5	CASSYRGAANEKLFF
.	TRBJ2-5	TRBV5-6	CASSFGLAGPQETQYF
.	TRBJ2-1	TRBV7-2	CASSSAGGWYNEQFF
.	TRBJ1-2	TRBV4-2	CASSARQGSYGYTF
.	TRBJ1-3	TRBV12-2	CASRPSSSGNTIYF
.	TRBJ1-6	TRBV19	CASSNGGGTNSPLHF
.	TRBJ1-1	TRBV28	CASSYLLMNTEAFF
.	TRBJ1-1	TRBV5-4	CASSWDRRNTEAFF
once	TRBJ2-2	TRBV7-9	CASSPLGVTNTGELFF
once	TRBJ2-7	TRBV7-9	CASSSGLAGSLYEQYF
once	TRBJ1-2	TRBV5-1	CASSLGIGGGRKYGYTF
.	TRBJ1-1	TRBV7-9	CASIGPRNTEAFF
.	TRBJ1-5	TRBV28	CASSLQGALGQPQHF
.	TRBJ2-7	TRBV7-8	CASSLATSGWYEQYF
.	TRBJ1-2	TRBV6-6	CASSYSGQGNYGYTF
once	TRBJ1-2	TRBV28	CASSLSASVYGYTF
.	TRBJ2-7	TRBV7-9	CASSPGTVNHEQYF
.	TRBJ1-1	TRBV30	CAWSTRGWTEAFF
.	TRBJ2-5	TRBV9	CASSVAPGLAQETQYF
.	TRBJ2-5	TRBV11-2	CASSEQPGLKYF
.	TRBJ2-5	TRBV15	CATSRGWLAQETQYF
.	TRBJ1-2	TRBV6-5	CASSTWEDYGYTF
.	TRBJ2-7	TRBV7-2	CASSSHVPGGSYEQYF
.	TRBJ1-1	TRBV4-1	CASSQVGLGTEAFF
.	TRBJ1-2	TRBV11-2	CASSPATGNYGYTF
.	TRBJ2-1	TRBV10-3	CAISVEYGQGHNEQFF